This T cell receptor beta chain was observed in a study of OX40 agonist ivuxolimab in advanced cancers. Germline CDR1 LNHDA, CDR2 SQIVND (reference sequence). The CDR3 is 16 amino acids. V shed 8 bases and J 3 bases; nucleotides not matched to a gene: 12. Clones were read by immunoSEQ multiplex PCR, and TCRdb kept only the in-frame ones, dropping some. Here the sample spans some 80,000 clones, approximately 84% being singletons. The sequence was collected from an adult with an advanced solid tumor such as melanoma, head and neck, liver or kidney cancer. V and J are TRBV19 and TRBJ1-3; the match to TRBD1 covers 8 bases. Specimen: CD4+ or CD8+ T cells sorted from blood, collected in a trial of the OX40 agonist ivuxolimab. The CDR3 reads CASPSSGTGGGNTIYF. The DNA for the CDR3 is TGTGCCAGTCCCAGCTCCGGGACAGGAGGTGGAAACACCATATATTTT.